The 23 T cell receptor beta chains listed next were all sequenced from one sample in a study of CD8+ T cells in alopecia areata. As the sequencing template, cDNA was produced by extracting RNA and reverse transcribing it. Profiling relied on immunoSEQ multiplex PCR, and the TCRdb table lists in-frame clones only, not all of them. In the table there are roughly 200,000 clones, approximately 38% of which are singletons. The treatment denotes: oral pan-JAK inhibitor, 5-10 mg twice daily. This material consisted of CD4+ T cells sorted from blood, taken between weeks 30 and 35, from a patient treated with tofacitinib. The source is a human donor with alopecia areata.

V and J are TRBV2 and TRBJ2-7; 7 bases fit TRBD2. V shed 11 bases, J shed 6 bases, and the junction held 10 bases outside the gene matches. Germline CDR1 and CDR2: SNHLY and FYNNEI. There are 12 residues in the CDR3. The CDR3 loop reads CARREETREQYF. In nucleotides, the CDR3 is TGTGCCCGCCGGGAGGAGACACGCGAGCAGTACTTC.

Notes on this clone: This sample includes further DNA sequences coding for the same CDR3. The chain employs TRBV30 and TRBJ1-4; D unresolved. The CDR3 totals 12 residues. Germline CDR1 GTSNPN, CDR2 SVGIG (reference sequence). V lost 2 bases and J 8 bases, leaving 9 bases between the germline ends. The CDR3 sequence: CAWSPSGEKLFF. The CDR3, as DNA: TGTGCCTGGAGTCCATCGGGGGAAAAACTGTTTTTT.

The genes are TRBV2 and TRBJ1-6, with D possibly matching TRBD1 (6 bases). Germline CDR1 reads SNHLY; CDR2 reads FYNNEI. This CDR3 spans 15 amino acids. V was pared by 2 bases and J by 10 bases, with 15 bases between. The CDR3 coding sequence is TGTGCCAGCAGTGAAAGAGGGTCAGGGGAGTCACCCCTCCACTTT. The encoded protein is CASSERGSGESPLHF.

The chain links TRBV6-1 to TRBJ1-2; the match to TRBD1 covers 8 bases. V lost 4 bases to trimming and J lost 1 base; unmatched junction nucleotides: 5. In germline, CDR1 is MNHNS, CDR2 SASEGT. This CDR3 is built from 15 residues. The CDR3 region is CASSVQGALNYGYTF. The CDR3 region has the DNA TGTGCCAGCAGTGTTCAGGGGGCGCTTAACTATGGCTACACCTTC.

This clone was seen more than once but under ten times. The chain carries TRBV14 and TRBJ1-1, with D unclear. Trimming removed 1 base from V and 10 bases from J, with 10 bases in between. This CDR3 is 12 amino acids long. Per the germline V gene, CDR1 is SGHDN and CDR2 is FVKESK. The CDR3 nucleotides are TGTGCCAGCAGCCAAGGTTTTAGATCAGCTTTCTTT. Translation: CASSQGFRSAFF. The variable domain in full, completed from reference TRBV14 and TRBJ1-1, reads EAGVTQFPSHSVIEKGQTVTLRCDPISGHDNLYWYRRVMGKEIKFLLHFVKESKQDESGMPNNRFLAERTGGTYSTLKVQPAELEDSGVYFCASSQGFRSAFFGQGTRLTVV.

This chain joins TRBV5-1 and TRBJ2-3; a weak D match, TRBD2 (6 bases). CDR1 and CDR2 from the germline V gene are SGHRS and YFSETQ. This CDR3 has 14 amino acids. The germline V and J ends were trimmed by 0 bases and 2 bases, with 7 bases remaining between them. The CDR3 region has the DNA TGCGCCAGCAGCTTGGGGGACTTCACAGATACGCAGTATTTT. It codes for CASSLGDFTDTQYF.

The V gene is TRBV2, the J gene TRBJ2-2, with D possibly TRBD2 on 7 matching bases. Germline assignment: CDR1 SNHLY and CDR2 FYNNEI. The germline V and J ends were trimmed by 5 bases and 4 bases, with 14 bases remaining between them. CDR3 length: 15 residues. The CDR3: CASSRQGRVTGELFF. The CDR3 bases are TGTGCCAGCAGTCGGCAGGGGAGGGTCACCGGGGAGCTGTTTTTT.

V and J are TRBV5-4 and TRBJ2-7; no clear D. V shed 4 bases and J shed 0 bases, with 14 bases lying between them. The CDR3 covers 15 residues. The germline V gene encodes CDR1 SGHNT and CDR2 YYREEE (reference sequence). CDR3 coding DNA: TGTGCCAGCAGCCCTCCGGCAGGAGCCTCCTACGAGCAGTACTTC. Translated: CASSPPAGASYEQYF.

The V call is TRBV15, the J call TRBJ2-1, with D possibly matching TRBD2 (6 bases). CDR3 length equals 17 residues. Trimming took 7 bases from V and 0 from J, leaving 19 bases between them. Germline CDR1 LNHNV, CDR2 YYDKDF (reference sequence). CDR3 sequence: CATISGGWRDSYNEQFF. The CDR3 coding sequence is TGTGCCACCATCTCCGGTGGTTGGCGGGACTCCTACAATGAGCAGTTCTTC.

This clone was recorded once. V and J are TRBV6-5 and TRBJ1-5; D is undetermined. Trimming stripped 5 bases from V and 9 bases from J, with 20 bases between. Germline CDR1 is MNHEY and CDR2 is SVGAGI. The CDR3 runs to 15 residues. The CDR3 DNA is TGTGCCAGCAGTGGTGGAGCCCTCCAATCGAGGCCCCAGCATTTT. It specifies CASSGGALQSRPQHF.

The sample holds a few counts of this clone. The genes are TRBV18 and TRBJ2-3; D gene uncertain. The V end lost 6 bases, the J end lost 2 bases, and 6 bases lay between the germline ends. The CDR3 consists of 12 residues. Germline V gene data show CDR1 as KGHSH and CDR2 as LQKENI. The CDR3 here is CASSDSTDTQYF. CDR3 DNA: TGTGCCAGCTCCGACTCCACAGATACGCAGTATTTT. Complete variable domain (other parts from reference TRBV18 and TRBJ2-3): NAGVMQNPRHLVRRRGQEARLRCSPMKGHSHVYWYRQLPEEGLKFMVYLQKENIIDESGMPKERFSAEFPKEGPSILRIQQVVRGDSAAYFCASSDSTDTQYFGPGTRLTVL.

The chain is built from TRBV6-1 and TRBJ1-2; possible D gene TRBD1, 5 bases. V lost 2 bases and J lost 8, with 21 bases in between. The germline V gene encodes CDR1 MNHNS and CDR2 SASEGT. CDR3 length: 16 amino acids. CDR3 DNA: TGTGCCAGCAGTGAACTGCGGGGGACGGAGACTGGAGGCTACACCTTC. Its translation is CASSELRGTETGGYTF.

The rearrangement links TRBV5-6 to TRBJ2-5, with D possibly being TRBD2 (6 bases). V was clipped by 1 base and J by 6 bases, with 19 bases between them. Germline-derived CDR1 and CDR2 are SGHDT and YYEEEE. The CDR3 has 16 residues. The CDR3 reads CASSLYVLTGGQTQYF. In nucleotides, the CDR3 is TGTGCCAGCAGCTTGTACGTCCTTACCGGGGGACAGACCCAGTACTTC. The complete variable domain, with remaining parts taken from reference TRBV5-6 and TRBJ2-5, reads DAGVTQSPTHLIKTRGQQVTLRCSPKSGHDTVSWYQQALGQGPQFIFQYYEEEERQRGNFPDRFSGHQFPNYSSELNVNALLLGDSALYLCASSLYVLTGGQTQYFGPGTRLLVL.

For the CDR3, the DNA is TGTGCCAGCAGCTATACAGGGACAGATACGCAGTATTTT. It codes for CASSYTGTDTQYF. The genes are TRBV7-9 and TRBJ2-3, with a possible D match to TRBD1 (6 bases). The CDR3 runs 13 residues. V dropped 4 bases and J dropped 3 bases, with 8 bases sitting between them. CDR1 and CDR2 from the germline V gene are SEHNR and FQNEAQ (reference sequence).

This clone was detected only a few times. The chain uses TRBV4-1 and TRBJ1-2, with D unresolved. Trimming took 1 base from V and 4 from J, leaving 13 bases between them. Per the germline V gene, CDR1 is MGHRA and CDR2 is YSYEKL. This CDR3 contains 15 residues. CDR3 in DNA: TGCGCCAGCAGCCAAGGAGGAGGGTGGGTCTATGGCTACACCTTC. Amino acid sequence: CASSQGGGWVYGYTF.

The gene calls are TRBV6-1 and TRBJ2-3; possible D gene TRBD2, 5 bases. The V end was cut by 6 bases, the J end by 6 bases, with 16 bases between. This CDR3 is built from 14 residues. CDR1 and CDR2 from the germline V gene are MNHNS and SASEGT. The CDR3 nucleotides are TGTGCCAGCAGCTTGCGGGTGGAAGAGGATACGCAGTATTTT. Amino acids: CASSLRVEEDTQYF.

The chain is built from TRBV5-1 and TRBJ2-7; TRBD2 agrees at 7 bases. The germline V gene encodes CDR1 SGHRS and CDR2 YFSETQ. The CDR3 has 14 residues. The V and J ends lost 0 bases and 3 bases, in that order; junction bases with no gene match: 3. The CDR3 DNA reads TGCGCCAGCAGCTTGGGAGCGGGGTTCTACGAGCAGTACTTC. Translation gives CASSLGAGFYEQYF.

In its sample, this clone was seen a few times. The rearrangement uses TRBV5-6 and TRBJ1-2; 8 bases match TRBD1. Trimming at V came to 4 bases and at J to 2 bases, leaving 4 bases not matched to a gene. The CDR3 contains 14 residues. Germline V gives CDR1 SGHDT, CDR2 YYEEEE. The DNA for the CDR3 is TGTGCCAGCAGCAGTAGGACAGGGAACTATGGCTACACCTTC. It codes for CASSSRTGNYGYTF.

Note on this clone: This CDR3 is also generated by other DNA sequences in the sample. V usage is TRBV7-9 and J usage is TRBJ1-5; 7 bases line up with TRBD1. The CDR3 is 14 residues long. Germline values: CDR1 SEHNR, CDR2 FQNEAQ (reference sequence). Trimming at V came to 5 bases and at J to 1 base, leaving 2 bases not matched to a gene. CDR3 sequence (DNA): TGTGCCAGCAGCCCAGGGGGAAGCAATCAGCCCCAGCATTTT. Translated: CASSPGGSNQPQHF.

CDR3 sequence: CATSRAEGARGYTF. As DNA, the CDR3 is TGTGCCACCAGCAGAGCGGAGGGAGCTAGGGGCTACACCTTC. This chain connects TRBV15 to TRBJ1-2; D remains unclear. This CDR3 comprises 14 residues. V lost 1 base, J lost 8 bases, and 14 bases lay in between. Germline lookup yields CDR1 LNHNV and CDR2 YYDKDF (reference sequence).

Only a few counts were recorded for this clone. The rearrangement uses TRBV7-9 and TRBJ2-7; 7 nucleotides align to TRBD1. Trimming removed 4 bases from V and 1 base from J; junction bases left unmatched: 7. CDR1 and CDR2 (germline): SEHNR, FQNEAQ (reference sequence). There are 15 residues in the CDR3. The CDR3 DNA sequence: TGTGCCAGCAGCTCCCTTCTGACAGGGTCCTACGAGCAGTACTTC. Its protein product is CASSSLLTGSYEQYF.

There are a few counts of this clone. The chain uses TRBV30 and TRBJ2-1; TRBD1 matches at 8 bases. Unmatched junction bases numbered 8, after V lost 2 bases and J lost 8 bases. Germline CDR1 GTSNPN, CDR2 SVGIG (reference sequence). There are 14 residues in the CDR3. CDR3 sequence (DNA): TGTGCCTGGAGTATAACCCCGACAGGGGATGAGCAGTTCTTC. The encoded protein is CAWSITPTGDEQFF.

This clone was observed once. The V call is TRBV30, the J call TRBJ1-5; D gene ambiguous. V gave up 2 bases and J gave up 5 bases, with 10 bases separating them. Germline V gene lookup returns CDR1 GTSNPN and CDR2 SVGIG (reference sequence). CDR3 size: 13 residues. The CDR3 DNA is TGTGCCTGGAGTAGGTACAGAGATCAGCCCCAGCATTTT. Its translation is CAWSRYRDQPQHF.